Each of the 20 T cell receptor beta chains below was sequenced from the same sample in a study of neoadjuvant nivolumab and ipilimumab in lung cancer. TCRdb's copy holds only in-frame clones and misses some; the assay was immunoSEQ multiplex PCR. The sample lists 3,900 or so clones; around 75% were seen once. The sample here was peripheral blood, taken after neoadjuvant nivolumab, alone or with ipilimumab, at or shortly before surgery. The receptors here all came from an adult with non-small cell lung cancer.

This clone was counted only a few times. This sequence joins TRBV7-2 and TRBJ1-1; 7 positions agree with TRBD1. Trimming took 5 bases from V and 6 from J; bases not matched to a gene: 3. The CDR3 runs to 12 residues. The germline V gene encodes CDR1 SGHTA and CDR2 FQGNSA. The CDR3 coding sequence is TGTGCCAGCAGCGACAGGGTGCCTGAAGCTTTCTTT. It translates to CASSDRVPEAFF. The whole variable domain, remainder taken from reference TRBV7-2 and TRBJ1-1, is GAGVSQSPSNKVTEKGKDVELRCDPISGHTALYWYRQSLGQGLEFLIYFQGNSAPDKSGLPSDRFSAERTGGSVSTLTIQRTQQEDSAVYLCASSDRVPEAFFGQGTRLTVV.

CDR3 in amino acids: CAISESDGQAVSYEQYF. In DNA form, the CDR3 reads TGTGCCATCAGTGAGTCTGATGGACAGGCCGTCTCCTACGAGCAGTACTTC. The chain couples TRBV10-3 to TRBJ2-7, with 7 nucleotides matching TRBD1. This CDR3 has 17 amino acids. J gave up 0 bases and V 0 bases, and 8 bases lay outside the gene matches. In germline, CDR1 is ENHRY, CDR2 SYGVKD.

This clone was counted a single time. The chain employs TRBV28 and TRBJ1-2, with unresolved D. The CDR3 sequence is 13 residues long. The ends were cut back, 5 bases at V and 1 base at J, with 8 bases in the middle. Germline CDR1 and CDR2: MDHEN and SYDVKM. The CDR3 region has the DNA TGTGCCAGCAGTACCAGTAATAACTATGGCTACACCTTC. Amino acid sequence: CASSTSNNYGYTF.

This chain connects TRBV9 to TRBJ1-1; D is perhaps TRBD1 (6 bases). V lost 4 bases and J lost 3, with 16 bases in between. This CDR3 has 15 residues. CDR1 and CDR2 (germline): SGDLS, YYNGEE. The CDR3, as DNA: TGTGCCAGCAGCCCGGGGGCAGAACCTTACACTGAAGCTTTCTTT. Its translation: CASSPGAEPYTEAFF.

The gene calls are TRBV28 and TRBJ1-5, with 7 bases aligning to TRBD1. The junction had 12 bases not matched to a gene; V was cut back by 7 bases and J by 6 bases. This CDR3 has 15 residues. Germline CDR1 MDHEN, CDR2 SYDVKM. This CDR3 reads CASIMTGSSSQPQHF. The CDR3 nucleotides are TGTGCCAGCATCATGACAGGGTCTTCAAGTCAGCCCCAGCATTTT.

The CDR3 region is CASSLPGLGASTDTQYF. Written as DNA, the CDR3 is TGTGCCAGCAGCCTACCGGGACTAGGAGCTAGCACAGATACGCAGTATTTT. This sequence joins TRBV5-6 and TRBJ2-3, with 8 bases identical to TRBD2. Germline-derived CDR1 and CDR2 are SGHDT and YYEEEE. V gave up 4 bases and J gave up 0 bases; unmatched junction bases: 10. This CDR3 is 17 amino acids long.

This clone was seen a few times. This chain joins TRBV5-1 and TRBJ2-7; no reliable D call. Germline V gene data show CDR1 as SGHRS and CDR2 as YFSETQ. CDR3 length equals 12 residues. V lost 4 bases to trimming and J lost 3 bases, with 8 bases between them. The CDR3: CASSATSYEQYF. Written as DNA, the CDR3 is TGCGCCAGCAGCGCTACAAGCTACGAGCAGTACTTC.

The genes are TRBV7-3 and TRBJ2-2; 15 bases are shared with TRBD2. The junction had 7 bases not matched to a gene; V was cut back by 5 bases and J by 3 bases. This CDR3 spans 18 amino acids. Germline CDR1 reads SGHTA; CDR2 reads FQGTGA. The CDR3 protein is CASSESGLAGGYTGELFF. The CDR3, as DNA: TGTGCCAGCAGCGAATCGGGACTAGCGGGAGGATACACCGGGGAGCTGTTTTTT.

The DNA for the CDR3 is TGCAGCGTTGAAGAAGCGGGAATCTCCTACAATGAGCAGTTCTTC. Its protein is CSVEEAGISYNEQFF. The V and J genes are TRBV29-1 and TRBJ2-1; 7 positions agree with TRBD2. Trimming at V came to 0 bases and at J to 0 bases, leaving 2 bases not matched to a gene. Germline V gene lookup returns CDR1 SQVTM and CDR2 ANQGSEA. CDR3 size: 15 residues.

V gene TRBV7-2 combines with J gene TRBJ2-5; 8 bases map to TRBD2. This CDR3 is built from 14 residues. Germline lookup yields CDR1 SGHTA and CDR2 FQGNSA. V lost 1 base and J lost 4; bases outside the gene matches: 2. CDR3 sequence reads: CASSLGGLVETQYF. DNA of the CDR3: TGTGCCAGCAGCTTAGGGGGACTAGTAGAGACCCAGTACTTC.

This clone was recorded once. The gene calls are TRBV9 and TRBJ2-3, with no clear D. Trimming shortened V by 4 bases and J by 0 bases, and 12 bases separated the two germline ends. CDR3 size: 15 residues. Per germline, CDR1 SGDLS and CDR2 YYNGEE. The CDR3 region has the DNA TGTGCCAGCAGCCTCTCCCAGCGAAGCACAGATACGCAGTATTTT. The encoded protein is CASSLSQRSTDTQYF.

In this sample, this clone turned up a few times. The genes are TRBV7-9 and TRBJ1-2; D not certain. The CDR3 contains 15 residues. Trimming shortened V by 0 bases and J by 0 bases, and 8 bases separated the two germline ends. CDR1 is SEHNR and CDR2 is FQNEAQ in the germline V gene (reference sequence). This CDR3 is CASSLAMSPNYGYTF. CDR3 nucleotides: TGTGCCAGCAGCTTAGCGATGAGCCCTAACTATGGCTACACCTTC.

This chain connects TRBV7-2 to TRBJ2-1, with 8 bases that match TRBD2. This CDR3 is 15 amino acids long. Looked up from germline, CDR1 is SGHTA and CDR2 is FQGNSA. With V trimmed by 5 bases and J by 5 bases, 8 bases remained unmatched. CDR3 nucleotides: TGTGCCAGCAGCGGGATAGCGGGATCCGACAATGAGCAGTTCTTC. Encoded protein: CASSGIAGSDNEQFF.

CDR3 in amino acids: CASSLAQFYNEQFF. CDR3 DNA sequence: TGTGCCAGCAGCTTGGCCCAGTTCTACAATGAGCAGTTCTTC. V gene TRBV5-5 combines with J gene TRBJ2-1; no clear D gene. CDR1 is SGHKS, CDR2 YYEKEE, per germline (reference sequence). The CDR3 is 14 residues long. The V and J ends lost 0 bases and 3 bases respectively, with 7 bases between them. Variable domain in full (rest from reference TRBV5-5 and TRBJ2-1): DAGVTQSPTHLIKTRGQQVTLRCSPISGHKSVSWYQQVLGQGPQFIFQYYEKEERGRGNFPDRFSARQFPNYSSELNVNALLLGDSALYLCASSLAQFYNEQFFGPGTRLTVL.

The chain carries TRBV10-3 and TRBJ1-5; 8 nucleotides agree with TRBD1. The J segment lost 6 bases and the V segment lost 5 bases, leaving 9 bases of the junction unmatched. The V gene's germline CDR1 is ENHRY and CDR2 SYGVKD. The CDR3 consists of 15 residues. The CDR3 loop reads CAISPTGAVVQPQHF. The CDR3 DNA follows: TGTGCCATCAGTCCGACAGGGGCTGTGGTTCAGCCCCAGCATTTT.

The genes are TRBV28 and TRBJ2-7; no definite D call. V was clipped by 3 bases and J by 1 base, with 7 bases between them. The CDR3 totals 13 residues. Germline values: CDR1 MDHEN, CDR2 SYDVKM. CDR3 DNA sequence: TGTGCCAGCAGTTTGACTGAATCCTACGAGCAGTACTTC. As protein: CASSLTESYEQYF. Using reference TRBV28 and TRBJ2-7 for the parts outside the CDR3, the full variable domain is DVKVTQSSRYLVKRTGEKVFLECVQDMDHENMFWYRQDPGLGLRLIYFSYDVKMKEKGDIPEGYSVSREKKERFSLILESASTNQTSMYLCASSLTESYEQYFGPGTRLTVT.

V gene TRBV6-5 combines with J gene TRBJ2-2; maybe TRBD1 (6 bases). Per germline, CDR1 MNHEY and CDR2 SVGAGI. Trimming removed 6 bases at V and 0 bases at J, with 11 bases between. This CDR3 region has 15 residues. CDR3 in DNA: TGTGCCAGCAGCACACAGGGACCGAACACCGGGGAGCTGTTTTTT. This sequence encodes CASSTQGPNTGELFF.

V is TRBV7-3 and J is TRBJ2-5, with 7 bases lining up with TRBD1. With V trimmed by 5 bases and J by 3 bases, 9 bases remained unmatched. In germline, CDR1 is SGHTA, CDR2 FQGTGA. CDR3 length equals 15 residues. The CDR3 sequence is CASSPRGDREETQYF. CDR3 bases: TGTGCCAGCAGCCCGAGGGGCGACAGGGAAGAGACCCAGTACTTC.

The chain links TRBV9 to TRBJ1-5; D not resolved. V was pared by 0 bases and J by 2 bases, with 6 bases between. CDR1 is SGDLS and CDR2 is YYNGEE in the germline V gene. This CDR3 region has 14 residues. The CDR3 loop reads CASSVGSGNQPQHF. In nucleotides, the CDR3 is TGTGCCAGCAGCGTAGGGAGTGGCAATCAGCCCCAGCATTTT.

The gene calls are TRBV19 and TRBJ2-2; D ambiguous. Germline V gene data show CDR1 as LNHDA and CDR2 as SQIVND (reference sequence). Trimming removed 0 bases from V and 4 bases from J, with 6 bases in between. CDR3 length: 14 amino acids. Written as DNA, the CDR3 is TGTGCCAGTAGTATAGAACAGATCACCGGGGAGCTGTTTTTT. This codes for CASSIEQITGELFF.